A single sample is the source of the 5 T cell receptor beta chains below, sequenced in a study of identical twins. TCRdb independently ran MiXCR on the 5' RACE reads; one entry per CDR3 protein. The data contain under 1 million distinct CDR3 sequences, 12% of them singletons. These same records also appear under a second study, on yellow fever vaccine responses in identical twins.

Sample: PBMCs. The receptors stem from a woman aged 18-29 years in good health.

J is TRBJ2-1 and V is TRBV6-1; possibly TRBD1 or TRBD2 for D (5 bases each). The germline V and J ends were trimmed by 6 bases and 1 base, with 13 bases remaining between them. CDR1 and CDR2 from the germline V gene are MNHNS and SASEGT. The CDR3 covers 15 residues. CDR3 bases: TGTGCCAGCAGCCGGGGCGTGAGGTCCTACAATGAGCAGTTCTTC. This encodes CASSRGVRSYNEQFF.

This clonotype has a count of ten or more. The rearrangement uses TRBV19 and TRBJ1-5; D ambiguous. Trimming pared 4 bases from V and 4 bases from J, leaving 5 bases between. This CDR3 spans 12 amino acids. Germline loops: CDR1 LNHDA, CDR2 SQIVND (reference sequence). CDR3: CASSSRNQPQHF. The CDR3, as DNA: TGTGCCAGTAGTAGTAGGAATCAGCCCCAGCATTTT.

This clonotype was observed a handful of times. The chain recombines TRBV20-1 with TRBJ2-1; D unclear. The germline V gene encodes CDR1 DFQATT and CDR2 SNEGSKA (reference sequence). The V and J ends lost 2 bases and 5 bases respectively, with 7 bases between them. There are 12 residues in the CDR3. The CDR3 region is CSARSGNNEQFF. CDR3 DNA sequence: TGCAGTGCTAGATCTGGGAACAATGAGCAGTTCTTC.

The rearrangement links TRBV27 to TRBJ2-1; D may be TRBD2 (6 bases). The CDR3 spans 15 residues. V was trimmed by 1 base and J by 5 bases, leaving 12 bases between them. Germline CDR1 is MNHEY and CDR2 is SMNVEV (reference sequence). The CDR3 coding sequence is TGTGCCAGCAGTTTATATCTAGGGACTGACAATGAGCAGTTCTTC. Translating gives CASSLYLGTDNEQFF.

This clonotype was seen a few times. The chain links TRBV20-1 to TRBJ2-5, with D unclear. The CDR3 consists of 10 residues. The germline V gene has CDR1 DFQATT and CDR2 SNEGSKA (reference sequence). Trimming removed 3 bases from V and 8 bases from J, with 7 bases in between. The CDR3 reads CSASGPTQYF. DNA of the CDR3: TGCAGTGCTAGCGGGCCCACCCAGTACTTC.